These 24 T cell receptor beta chains share one sample of origin, sequenced in a study of beta chain features in type 1 diabetes. Study-wide results and limits: Patients with Type 1 diabetes showed moderately but significantly shorter TCRB CDR3s in all four CD4+ subsets.

The authors reverse transcribed all of the isolated RNA, so sequencing captured expressed TCRB transcripts. Data came from immunoSEQ multiplex PCR; TCRdb stores just in-frame clones and leaves some out. The sample consists of 100,000 to 150,000 clones, approximately 10% of them appearing once. These TCRs are of unknown antigen specificity. Sequencing input: central memory CD4+ T cells from blood. Receptors were obtained from a man under 40 with type 1 diabetes.

A few counts support this clone. The chain employs TRBV7-2 and TRBJ1-6; perhaps TRBD1 as D (5 bases). Germline loops: CDR1 SGHTA, CDR2 FQGNSA. Trimming left V 5 bases short and J 12 bases short, with 11 bases between. The CDR3 spans 12 residues. CDR3 protein: CASSPGGRPLHF. The CDR3 nucleotides read TGTGCCAGCAGCCCGGGGGGGAGACCCCTCCACTTT.

As to this clone: Other DNA sequences in the same sample also yield this CDR3. V is TRBV7-2 and J is TRBJ1-5, with TRBD1 matching 9 bases. With V trimmed by 5 bases and J by 6 bases, 2 bases remained unmatched. The CDR3 is 13 residues long. Germline-derived CDR1 and CDR2 are SGHTA and FQGNSA. The CDR3 spells CASSLQGAQPQHF. The CDR3 DNA reads TGTGCCAGCAGCCTACAGGGGGCTCAGCCCCAGCATTTT.

This clone was counted between two and nine times. The chain combines TRBV10-3 with TRBJ2-7; D perhaps matches TRBD2 (5 bases). CDR1 and CDR2 (germline): ENHRY, SYGVKD. This CDR3 comprises 13 residues. The V end lost 2 bases, the J end lost 4 bases, and 9 bases lay between the germline ends. The CDR3: CAISETREYEQYF. CDR3 bases: TGTGCCATCAGTGAGACTAGGGAATACGAGCAGTACTTC.

This clone was picked up a small number of times. The rearrangement uses TRBV7-9 and TRBJ2-6; D may be TRBD1 (6 bases). The CDR3 consists of 16 residues. Germline CDR1 is SEHNR and CDR2 is FQNEAQ (reference sequence). The ends were cut back, 5 bases at V and 0 bases at J, with 11 bases in the middle. The CDR3, as DNA: TGTGCCAGCAGCCGTGACAGGAACTCTGGGGCCAACGTCCTGACTTTC. Translation gives CASSRDRNSGANVLTF.

The sample holds a few counts of this clone. V and J are TRBV19 and TRBJ2-4; 8 nucleotides align to TRBD2. Unmatched junction bases numbered 12, after V lost 8 bases and J lost 9 bases. CDR1 is LNHDA and CDR2 is SQIVND in the germline V gene (reference sequence). This CDR3 contains 14 residues. The CDR3 nucleotides are TGTGCCAGTGGAACTAGCGGCCAGGTCGGCATTCAGTACTTC. Amino acid sequence: CASGTSGQVGIQYF.

J is TRBJ2-7 and V is TRBV11-2; TRBD2 matches at 8 bases. Trimming at V came to 5 bases and at J to 1 base, leaving 7 bases not matched to a gene. This CDR3 is built from 15 residues. From germline, CDR1 is SGHAT and CDR2 FQNNGV. The CDR3 nucleotides read TGTGCCAGCAGCCTGGTAGCGGGGATTTCCTACGAGCAGTACTTC. It is translated as CASSLVAGISYEQYF.

The chain carries TRBV4-3 and TRBJ2-1, with 9 bases identical to TRBD1. Germline V CDR1 and CDR2: LGHNA, YSLEER. After removal of 0 bases from V and 10 bases from J, the junction contained 4 bases not matched to a gene. This CDR3 has 14 amino acids. Here the CDR3 DNA reads TGCGCCAGCAGCCAAGAGATCGGGACAGGGGAGCAGTTCTTC. Translation gives CASSQEIGTGEQFF.

This clone was detected only a few times. The J gene is TRBJ1-1, the V gene TRBV23-1; 8 bases fit TRBD1. TRBV23-1 is identified as an open reading frame with a role that is uncertain. This CDR3 has 21 amino acids. The V gene end was trimmed by 0 bases and the J gene end by 3 bases; junction bases not matched to a gene: 21. The CDR3 is CASSQSVSRTGFVVTDTEAFF. CDR3 coding DNA: TGCGCCAGCAGTCAATCGGTTTCCCGGACAGGGTTCGTAGTTACGGACACTGAAGCTTTCTTT.

This clone was counted only a few times. The chain is built from TRBV5-1 and TRBJ2-5, with TRBD1 identical over 8 bases. The V gene end was trimmed by 4 bases and the J gene end by 2 bases; junction bases not matched to a gene: 4. CDR1 is SGHRS and CDR2 is YFSETQ in the germline V gene. The CDR3 is made up of 14 amino acids. CDR3 sequence (DNA): TGCGCCAGCAGCCCTGGACAGGGACAAGAGACCCAGTACTTC. Translating gives CASSPGQGQETQYF.

The sample holds a few counts of this clone. The chain employs TRBV2 and TRBJ1-2; TRBD1 is a possible D gene (5 bases). The germline V and J ends were trimmed by 4 bases and 2 bases, with 11 bases remaining between them. This CDR3 comprises 14 residues. In germline, CDR1 is SNHLY, CDR2 FYNNEI. The CDR3 loop is CASSGDRWNYGYTF. The CDR3 DNA sequence: TGTGCCAGCAGTGGTGACAGATGGAACTATGGCTACACCTTC.

The chain is built from TRBV7-2 and TRBJ2-1; maybe TRBD2 (7 bases). Trimming stripped 8 bases from V and 7 bases from J, with 21 bases between. CDR1 and CDR2 (germline): SGHTA, FQGNSA. This CDR3 is 15 amino acids long. This chain's CDR3 is CASAPGRGGRNEQFF. CDR3 DNA: TGTGCCAGCGCCCCGGGGAGGGGGGGCCGGAATGAGCAGTTCTTC.

This chain connects TRBV30 to TRBJ2-2, with TRBD1 matching over 7 bases. Trimming at V came to 5 bases and at J to 3 bases, leaving 3 bases not matched to a gene. Germline V CDR1 and CDR2: GTSNPN, SVGIG (reference sequence). The length of the CDR3 is 13 residues. The CDR3 region is CAWGQGDTGELFF. The CDR3 nucleotides are TGTGCCTGGGGGCAGGGGGACACCGGGGAGCTGTTTTTT.

Comment on this clone: This CDR3 is also generated by other DNA sequences in the sample. The rearrangement uses TRBV5-1 and TRBJ2-6; D is ambiguous. Trimming took off 0 bases at V and 0 bases at J, with 4 bases between the two ends. The germline V gene has CDR1 SGHRS and CDR2 YFSETQ. The CDR3 is made up of 15 amino acids. This CDR3 is CASSLGSSGANVLTF. The CDR3 DNA reads as TGCGCCAGCAGCTTGGGCAGCTCTGGGGCCAACGTCCTGACTTTC.

This clone occurred a few times. Other DNA sequences of this sample code for an identical CDR3. The CDR3 DNA sequence: TGTGCCAGCAGTTTAGGACAGTTAGCCAAAAACATTCAGTACTTC. Its protein product is CASSLGQLAKNIQYF. This chain uses TRBV28 with TRBJ2-4; possible D gene TRBD1, 6 bases. The germline gives CDR1 MDHEN, CDR2 SYDVKM. With 2 bases removed from V and 0 bases from J, the gap between germline ends came to 8 bases. The CDR3 is 15 residues long.

This clone appeared many times. The chain joins TRBV29-1 to TRBJ2-7, with D possibly being TRBD2 (6 bases). CDR3 size: 12 residues. Trimming pared 4 bases from V and 7 bases from J, leaving 14 bases between. The germline V gene has CDR1 SQVTM and CDR2 ANQGSEA. This CDR3 is CSVGRAEGEQYF. The DNA of the CDR3 is TGCAGCGTTGGGAGGGCTGAGGGGGAGCAGTACTTC.

This clone has a handful of counts. The chain employs TRBV6-5 and TRBJ1-6; 11 positions match TRBD1. The CDR3 has 13 residues. Germline loops: CDR1 MNHEY, CDR2 SVGAGI. J lost 12 bases, V lost 10 bases, and 8 bases had no gene match. The CDR3 spells CATKGTGGIPLHF. DNA of the CDR3: TGTGCCACCAAGGGGACAGGGGGGATACCCCTCCACTTT.

The rearrangement links TRBV2 to TRBJ1-1; D is possibly TRBD1 (5 bases). This CDR3 region has 14 residues. From germline, CDR1 is SNHLY and CDR2 FYNNEI. V was trimmed by 7 bases and J by 1 base, leaving 13 bases between them. The CDR3 is CASIPGLTNTEAFF. In DNA form, the CDR3 reads TGTGCCAGCATCCCGGGACTGACGAACACTGAAGCTTTCTTT.

The chain joins TRBV7-9 to TRBJ1-2; 9 positions match TRBD1. CDR1 and CDR2 (germline): SEHNR, FQNEAQ (reference sequence). The J segment lost 3 bases and the V segment lost 5 bases, leaving 13 bases of the junction unmatched. This CDR3 region has 17 residues. CDR3 coding DNA: TGTGCCAGCAGCCTTGGGACAGGGCTCCCCCGGGACTATGGCTACACCTTC. It translates to CASSLGTGLPRDYGYTF.

This clone was recorded a few times. The chain is built from TRBV5-4 and TRBJ1-6, with D perhaps matching TRBD1 (6 bases). The ends were cut back, 0 bases at V and 7 bases at J, with 17 bases in the middle. The CDR3 totals 17 residues. Germline CDR1 SGHNT, CDR2 YYREEE (reference sequence). DNA of the CDR3: TGTGCCAGCAGCTTGGATCAAGGGGGAAATCGGAATTCACCCCTCCACTTT. This sequence encodes CASSLDQGGNRNSPLHF.

This clone showed up just a few times. The rearrangement links TRBV5-1 to TRBJ2-1; 9 bases fit TRBD2. The length of the CDR3 is 14 residues. CDR1 and CDR2 from the germline V gene are SGHRS and YFSETQ. Trimming removed 6 bases from V and 4 bases from J; junction bases left unmatched: 5. The CDR3 nucleotides read TGCGCCAGCACAAGCGGGGGGCTTTACAATGAGCAGTTCTTC. This translates into CASTSGGLYNEQFF. The full variable domain, its missing parts supplied by reference TRBV5-1 and TRBJ2-1, is KAGVTQTPRYLIKTRGQQVTLSCSPISGHRSVSWYQQTPGQGLQFLFEYFSETQRNKGNFPGRFSGRQFSNSRSEMNVSTLELGDSALYLCASTSGGLYNEQFFGPGTRLTVL.

This clone has only a few counts. The chain links TRBV19 to TRBJ2-6, with 7 bases aligning to TRBD1. The germline CDR1 and CDR2 sequences are LNHDA and SQIVND (reference sequence). With V trimmed by 7 bases and J by 1 base, 10 bases remained unmatched. This CDR3 contains 17 residues. This CDR3 is CASTGDSIGSGANVLTF. For the CDR3, the DNA is TGTGCCAGTACCGGGGACAGCATAGGTTCTGGGGCCAACGTCCTGACTTTC.

The rearrangement joins TRBV6-1 to TRBJ1-5; a weak D match, TRBD1 (5 bases). Germline V gives CDR1 MNHNS, CDR2 SASEGT. The ends were cut back, 3 bases at V and 9 bases at J, with 12 bases in the middle. This CDR3 is built from 13 residues. CDR3 coding DNA: TGTGCCAGCAGTGACGGGGGTTCCGCGCCCCAGCATTTT. As protein: CASSDGGSAPQHF.

The chain links TRBV7-2 to TRBJ1-2; TRBD1 is a possible D gene (5 bases). The CDR3 spans 14 residues. Trimming took off 5 bases at V and 4 bases at J, with 14 bases between the two ends. CDR1 is SGHTA and CDR2 is FQGNSA in the germline V gene. The CDR3 loop reads CASSHTGSGYGYTF. CDR3 nucleotides: TGTGCCAGCAGCCATACAGGTTCAGGCTATGGCTACACCTTC.

As concerns this clone: This CDR3 is also generated by other DNA sequences in the sample. The V gene is TRBV15, the J gene TRBJ2-5, with D unclear. The CDR3 has 12 residues. Per the germline V gene, CDR1 is LNHNV and CDR2 is YYDKDF (reference sequence). V shed 0 bases and J shed 4 bases, with 3 bases lying between them. The CDR3 is CATSRDRETQYF. For the CDR3, the DNA is TGTGCCACCAGCAGAGATCGAGAGACCCAGTACTTC.